This TCR beta chain was found in a study of blood T cell repertoires in COVID-19. Whole-study context: Sites in the United States, Italy and Spain provided acute and convalescent COVID-19 samples. T cells, B-cell-depleted T cells, or PBMCs supplied cDNA or gDNA.

This clone was observed many times. This CDR3 has 17 residues. Germline values: CDR1 SGHTA, CDR2 FQGNSA. The V and J ends lost 1 base and 7 bases, in that order; junction bases with no gene match: 7. Per the original data handling: Reference gene primer amplification gave estimated nucleated cell counts. Clones were sequenced by immunoSEQ multiplex PCR, and TCRdb holds only the in-frame ones, with some missing. V and J calls and clone size are those listed in that table; D and trimming were worked out from the DNA. The sample lists about 220,000 clones; under 90% were seen once. The sequence was obtained from an elderly woman with acute or convalescent COVID-19. V gene TRBV7-2 combines with J gene TRBJ2-7; 16 positions agree with TRBD2. Material: peripheral blood. The CDR3 sequence: CASSLEGTSGGGREQYF. The CDR3 region has the DNA TGTGCCAGCAGCTTAGAAGGGACTAGCGGGGGGGGAAGGGAGCAGTACTTC.